These 26 T cell receptor beta chains originate from one sample sequenced in a study of monozygotic twins with inflammatory bowel disease. TCRdb reprocessed the 5' RACE reads and reports one entry per CDR3 protein, with no DNA. The sample yields around 450,000 distinct CDR3 sequences, of which the top ten take up 2.4%. The sequenced sample was blood. The receptor set was obtained from a human donor with ulcerative colitis or Crohn's disease, or a healthy co-twin of an affected twin (not recorded which).

The chain employs TRBV20-1 and TRBJ2-1; the TCRdb call, TRBD2, lacks DNA for checking. The germline gives CDR1 DFQATT, CDR2 SNEGSKA (reference sequence). CDR3 length: 15 amino acids. This CDR3 is CSARDPAGGNNEQFF.

V gene TRBV6-6 combines with J gene TRBJ2-7; absent DNA, TCRdb's TRBD1 call cannot be checked. The CDR3 totals 13 residues. The germline CDR1 and CDR2 sequences are MNHNY and SVGAGI (reference sequence). The CDR3 reads CASSYGTATEQYF.

The J gene is TRBJ2-3, the V gene TRBV20-1; TCRdb reports TRBD2, a call that lacks DNA to check it against. Germline values: CDR1 DFQATT, CDR2 SNEGSKA (reference sequence). The CDR3 extends over 15 amino acids. The CDR3 region is CSARRAGGLGDTQYF.

This chain links TRBV7-8 with TRBJ2-1. The CDR3 spans 16 residues. The V gene's germline CDR1 is SGHVS and CDR2 FQNEAQ. CDR3 loop: CASSLVGRFSYNEQFF.

This chain links TRBV5-1 with TRBJ2-7; TCRdb reports TRBD1, a call that lacks DNA to check it against. There are 14 residues in the CDR3. The germline CDR1 and CDR2 sequences are SGHRS and YFSETQ. CDR3 in amino acids: CASSPGQVSYEQYF.

This CDR3 is CASSPQARGTYNEQFF. V and J are TRBV18 and TRBJ2-1; the TCRdb D gene call, TRBD1, has no DNA to confirm it. The CDR3 runs to 16 residues. Germline V gene data show CDR1 as KGHSH and CDR2 as LQKENI.

This chain links TRBV7-8 with TRBJ2-2; TCRdb reports TRBD1, a call that lacks DNA to check it against. CDR1 SGHVS and CDR2 FQNEAQ come from the germline V gene. The CDR3 length is 14 residues. The chain's CDR3 is CASSPGQPTGELFF.

This CDR3 is CSGGQGSNTGELFF. This sequence joins TRBV29-1 and TRBJ2-2; the D call of TRBD1 rests on TCRdb alone, since no DNA is present to check it. Germline CDR1 reads SQVTM; CDR2 reads ANQGSEA. The CDR3 is 14 amino acids.

The genes are TRBV4-3 and TRBJ2-2; the D gene TCRdb calls, TRBD1, cannot be checked with no DNA. CDR3 length: 15 amino acids. Germline-derived CDR1 and CDR2 are LGHNA and YSLEER. CDR3 protein: CASSQYTGVPGELFF.

CDR3: CASSPRVASSYNEQFF. The chain joins TRBV7-8 to TRBJ2-1. CDR3 length: 16 residues. Germline loops: CDR1 SGHVS, CDR2 FQNEAQ.

V gene TRBV11-1 combines with J gene TRBJ2-2; TCRdb's D call, TRBD2, is unchecked because there is no DNA. The CDR3 has 18 residues. Germline V gene lookup returns CDR1 SGHAT and CDR2 FQDESV (reference sequence). CDR3 loop: CATQGASGRILDTGELFF.

This chain connects TRBV20-1 to TRBJ2-2. This CDR3 has 16 amino acids. CDR1 is DFQATT and CDR2 is SNEGSKA in the germline V gene (reference sequence). CDR3: CSARTHPQRNTGELFF.

This chain uses TRBV12-3 or TRBV12-4 with TRBJ1-2; the TRBD1 assignment by TCRdb is unverifiable without DNA. This CDR3 contains 13 residues. The CDR3 protein is CASSARVNYGYTF.

V is TRBV13 and J is TRBJ2-3. CDR3 length: 16 amino acids. Per germline, CDR1 PRHDT and CDR2 FYEKMQ (reference sequence). CDR3 protein: CASSLGLGRGTDTQYF.

V gene TRBV7-9 combines with J gene TRBJ2-2; TCRdb returns TRBD1, unconfirmable since there is no DNA. Looked up from germline, CDR1 is SEHNR and CDR2 is FQNEAQ (reference sequence). The CDR3 contains 15 residues. CDR3 protein: CASSRGTGDSGELFF. Full variable domain (missing parts from reference TRBV7-9 and TRBJ2-2): DTGVSQNPRHKITKRGQNVTFRCDPISEHNRLYWYRQTLGQGPEFLTYFQNEAQLEKSRLLSDRFSAERPKGSFSTLEIQRTEQGDSAMYLCASSRGTGDSGELFFGEGSRLTVL.

The CDR3 reads CASSQSTGMGNTIYF. The V gene is TRBV7-2, the J gene TRBJ1-3; TCRdb's D call of TRBD1 is untestable without DNA. The CDR3 contains 15 residues. Germline assignment: CDR1 SGHTA and CDR2 FQGNSA.

The chain links TRBV5-1 to TRBJ2-3; TCRdb's assignment of TRBD1 cannot be checked, as there is no DNA. Germline lookup yields CDR1 SGHRS and CDR2 YFSETQ. The length of the CDR3 is 14 residues. CDR3 in amino acids: CASSWGTGTDTQYF.

The V gene is TRBV29-1, the J gene TRBJ2-1; the TRBD2 assignment by TCRdb is unverifiable without DNA. Germline assignment: CDR1 SQVTM and CDR2 ANQGSEA. The CDR3 loop spans 16 amino acids. The CDR3 loop is CSVEGLGGGAVGEQFF.

This chain joins TRBV10-3 and TRBJ2-3; the D call of TRBD2 rests on TCRdb alone, since no DNA is present to check it. The CDR3 spans 14 residues. Germline loops: CDR1 ENHRY, CDR2 SYGVKD. CDR3: CAISGLADTDTQYF.

The rearrangement joins TRBV12-3 or TRBV12-4 to TRBJ2-6. This CDR3 is built from 16 residues. CDR3 protein: CASSIGQLSGANVLTF.

V and J are TRBV2 and TRBJ2-5; TCRdb proposes TRBD1, but this gene call is untestable without DNA. The CDR3 totals 13 residues. Looked up from germline, CDR1 is SNHLY and CDR2 is FYNNEI. The CDR3 region is CASYRDLGETQYF.

The V and J genes are TRBV4-1 and TRBJ2-7; the TCRdb call, TRBD2, lacks DNA for checking. Per germline, CDR1 MGHRA and CDR2 YSYEKL. The CDR3 covers 16 residues. Here the CDR3 reads CASSQEIAALTYEQYF.

This rearrangement joins TRBV10-3 to TRBJ1-1; TCRdb's D call of TRBD1 is untestable without DNA. CDR1 and CDR2 (germline): ENHRY, SYGVKD. The CDR3 has 13 amino acids. The CDR3 loop reads CAILQAVNTEAFF.

V and J are TRBV5-1 and TRBJ2-7; TCRdb returns TRBD1, unconfirmable since there is no DNA. This CDR3 is built from 14 residues. Germline assignment: CDR1 SGHRS and CDR2 YFSETQ. The CDR3 loop reads CASSHGDLSYEQYF.

This chain links TRBV2 with TRBJ2-5; TCRdb returns TRBD2, unconfirmable since there is no DNA. CDR1 SNHLY and CDR2 FYNNEI come from the germline V gene. The CDR3 totals 16 residues. CDR3 in amino acids: CASSPPTRTSVETQYF.

The J gene is TRBJ2-1, the V gene TRBV5-1. Germline values: CDR1 SGHRS, CDR2 YFSETQ. The CDR3 has 14 amino acids. The CDR3 spells CASSRTSSYNEQFF.